The present T cell receptor beta chain was sequenced within a study of cytomegalovirus exposure and HLA in healthy donors. About the research overall: The roughly 110 validation repertoires were reported in a later analysis to have been generated on the same platform as the roughly 720 first-cohort repertoires.

For this clone: What it binds is unknown. Other nucleotide sequences in the sample specify the same CDR3.

Profiled with immunoSEQ multiplex PCR; TCRdb holds only in-frame clones, not every one. The data hold over 150,000 clones, with 70% to 90% observed a single time. Notes on the study in general: Many donors carried some public TCRs, although rarity characterized most TCR sequences. Subsequent analysis revealed that first-cohort TCR clusters tended to co-occur in the 110 or so validation repertoires.

Sequenced input: PBMCs. The TCR originated in a man younger than 35 in good health and CMV-seropositive.

CDR3 residues: CASSPRGLNTEAFF. The CDR3 DNA reads TGTGCCAGCTCACCTAGGGGGCTGAACACTGAAGCTTTCTTT. This rearrangement joins TRBV18 to TRBJ1-1, with 7 bases lining up with TRBD1. The V gene's germline CDR1 is KGHSH and CDR2 LQKENI. This CDR3 is 14 amino acids long. V shed 3 bases and J 0 bases; nucleotides not matched to a gene: 1.